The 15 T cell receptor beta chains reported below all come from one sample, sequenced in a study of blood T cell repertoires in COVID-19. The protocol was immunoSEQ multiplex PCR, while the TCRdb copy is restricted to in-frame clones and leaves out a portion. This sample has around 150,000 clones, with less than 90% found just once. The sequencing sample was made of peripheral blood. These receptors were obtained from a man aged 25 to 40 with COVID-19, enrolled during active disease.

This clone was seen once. The chain's CDR3 is CASTPGIGAFF. The DNA of the CDR3 is TGTGCCAGCACTCCGGGGATCGGAGCTTTCTTT. The chain is built from TRBV12-3 or TRBV12-4 and TRBJ1-1; D is unresolved. This CDR3 is 11 amino acids long. V was trimmed by 7 bases and J by 10 bases, leaving 13 bases between them.

CDR3: CASSLGGQPNYGYTF. CDR3 sequence (DNA): TGTGCCAGCAGCTTAGGGGGACAGCCTAACTATGGCTACACCTTC. The chain has TRBV7-8 and TRBJ1-2; 7 bases are shared with TRBD1. The CDR3 length is 15 residues. Germline CDR1 is SGHVS and CDR2 is FQNEAQ. V lost 1 base, J lost 0 bases, and 2 bases stayed unmatched.

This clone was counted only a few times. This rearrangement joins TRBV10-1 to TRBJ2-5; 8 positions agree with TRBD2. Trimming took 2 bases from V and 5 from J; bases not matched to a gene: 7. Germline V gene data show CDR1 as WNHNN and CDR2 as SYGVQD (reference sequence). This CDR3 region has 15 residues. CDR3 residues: CASSEIGREVETQYF. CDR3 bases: TGCGCCAGCAGTGAGATCGGGCGGGAGGTCGAGACCCAGTACTTC.

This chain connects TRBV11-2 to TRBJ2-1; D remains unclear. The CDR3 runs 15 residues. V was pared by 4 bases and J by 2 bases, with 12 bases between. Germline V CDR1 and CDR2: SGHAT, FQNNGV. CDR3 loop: CASSSRVIAYNEQFF. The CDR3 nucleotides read TGTGCCAGCAGCTCTCGGGTTATTGCCTACAATGAGCAGTTCTTC.

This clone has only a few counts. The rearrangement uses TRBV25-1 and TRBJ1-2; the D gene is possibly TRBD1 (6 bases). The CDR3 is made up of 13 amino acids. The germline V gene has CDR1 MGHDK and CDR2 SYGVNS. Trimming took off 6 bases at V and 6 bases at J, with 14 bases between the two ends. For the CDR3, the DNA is TGTGCCAGCAGAGGAAGGGGGAGAGATGGCTACACCTTC. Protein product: CASRGRGRDGYTF.

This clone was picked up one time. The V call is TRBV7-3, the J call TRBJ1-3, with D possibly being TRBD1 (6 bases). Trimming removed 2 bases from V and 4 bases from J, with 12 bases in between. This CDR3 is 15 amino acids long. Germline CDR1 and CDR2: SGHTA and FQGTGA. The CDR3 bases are TGTGCCAGCAGCTTACAGCAGGGGTCCGGAAACACCATATATTTT. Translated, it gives CASSLQQGSGNTIYF.

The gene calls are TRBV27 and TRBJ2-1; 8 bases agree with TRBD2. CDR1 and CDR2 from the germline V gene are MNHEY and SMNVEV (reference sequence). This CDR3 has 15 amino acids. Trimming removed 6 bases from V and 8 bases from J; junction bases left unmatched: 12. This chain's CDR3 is CASSFSGRFPDEQFF. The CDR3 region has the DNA TGTGCCAGCAGCTTCAGCGGGAGATTCCCCGATGAGCAGTTCTTC.

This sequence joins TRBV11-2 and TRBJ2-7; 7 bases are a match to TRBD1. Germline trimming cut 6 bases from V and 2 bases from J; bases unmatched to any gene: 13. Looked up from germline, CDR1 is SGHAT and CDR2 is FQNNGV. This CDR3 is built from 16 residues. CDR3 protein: CASRVGGSGNTYEQYF. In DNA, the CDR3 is TGTGCCAGCAGGGTAGGGGGCTCGGGGAACACCTACGAGCAGTACTTC.

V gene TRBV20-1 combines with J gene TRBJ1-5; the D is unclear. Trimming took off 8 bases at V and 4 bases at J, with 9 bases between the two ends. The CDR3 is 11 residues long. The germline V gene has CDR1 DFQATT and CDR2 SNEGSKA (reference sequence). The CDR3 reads CSFGMNQPQHF. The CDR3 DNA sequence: TGCAGTTTCGGGATGAATCAGCCCCAGCATTTT.

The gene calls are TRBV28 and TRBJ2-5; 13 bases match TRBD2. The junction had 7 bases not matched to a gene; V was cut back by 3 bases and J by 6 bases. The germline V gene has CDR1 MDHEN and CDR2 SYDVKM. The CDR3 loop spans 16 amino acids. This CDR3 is CASSFTGTSGKKTQYF. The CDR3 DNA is TGTGCCAGCAGTTTCACCGGGACTAGCGGGAAAAAGACCCAGTACTTC. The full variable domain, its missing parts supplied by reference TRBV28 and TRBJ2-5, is DVKVTQSSRYLVKRTGEKVFLECVQDMDHENMFWYRQDPGLGLRLIYFSYDVKMKEKGDIPEGYSVSREKKERFSLILESASTNQTSMYLCASSFTGTSGKKTQYFGPGTRLLVL.

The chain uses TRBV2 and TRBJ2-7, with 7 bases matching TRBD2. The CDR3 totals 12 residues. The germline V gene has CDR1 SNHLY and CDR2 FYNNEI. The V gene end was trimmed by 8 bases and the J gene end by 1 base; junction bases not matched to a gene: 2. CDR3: CASQRGSYEQYF. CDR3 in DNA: TGTGCCAGCCAGCGGGGATCCTACGAGCAGTACTTC.

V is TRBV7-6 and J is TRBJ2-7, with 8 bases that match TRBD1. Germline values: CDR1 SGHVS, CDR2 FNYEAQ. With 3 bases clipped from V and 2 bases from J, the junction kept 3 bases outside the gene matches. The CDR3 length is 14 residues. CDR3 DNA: TGTGCCAGCAGCTTTAGACAGGGGACCTACGAGCAGTACTTC. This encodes CASSFRQGTYEQYF.

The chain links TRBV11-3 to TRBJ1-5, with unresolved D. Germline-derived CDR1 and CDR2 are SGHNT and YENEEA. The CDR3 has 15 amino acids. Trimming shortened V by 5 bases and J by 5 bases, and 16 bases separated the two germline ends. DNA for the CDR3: TGTGCCAGCAGCCGAACGCCCCTAACCGATCAGCCCCAGCATTTT. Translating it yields CASSRTPLTDQPQHF.

This CDR3 reads CASSQEKAYSGANVLTF. Written as DNA, the CDR3 is TGCGCCAGCAGCCAAGAAAAAGCTTACTCTGGGGCCAACGTCCTGACTTTC. The V and J genes are TRBV4-1 and TRBJ2-6; D uncertain. This CDR3 is built from 17 residues. Germline V gene sequence: CDR1 MGHRA, CDR2 YSYEKL. The V end lost 0 bases, the J end lost 0 bases, and 9 bases lay between the germline ends.

CDR3 sequence: CASSPEPRGNQPQHF. Here the CDR3 DNA reads TGTGCCAGCAGCCCAGAGCCGAGGGGCAATCAGCCCCAGCATTTT. The rearrangement uses TRBV7-2 and TRBJ1-5; D is uncertain. Germline V gene sequence: CDR1 SGHTA, CDR2 FQGNSA. This CDR3 is built from 15 residues. Trimming cost V 5 bases and J 2 bases, with 13 bases left between them. The entire variable domain, with the rest obtained from reference TRBV7-2 and TRBJ1-5, is as follows: GAGVSQSPSNKVTEKGKDVELRCDPISGHTALYWYRQSLGQGLEFLIYFQGNSAPDKSGLPSDRFSAERTGGSVSTLTIQRTQQEDSAVYLCASSPEPRGNQPQHFGDGTRLSIL.